This T cell receptor beta chain was profiled in a study of shared clonotypes between healthy human individuals. Overall study: A couple of female and a few male donors aged 18 to 49 were enrolled.

The run depth of the assay was deep. Each subset's genomic DNA was shared equally among a number of immunoSEQ plates. Unsorted PBMCs provided DNA that was sequenced on ten immunoSEQ deep assay plates. Sequenced by immunoSEQ multiplex PCR; TCRdb stores in-frame clones only, minus some. The sample shows about 490,000 clones, 76% of them seen only once. Germline assignment: CDR1 SGHRS and CDR2 YFSETQ. This CDR3 is built from 15 residues. V was trimmed by 4 bases and J by 0 bases, leaving 11 bases between them. The sample taken for sequencing was PBMCs. The source is a middle-aged woman in good health. Some clones in this sample may be carry-over from other donors' samples. V gene TRBV5-1 combines with J gene TRBJ1-5; D call uncertain. The CDR3 nucleotides read TGCGCCAGCAGCATAGGGCCGTATAGCAATCAGCCCCAGCATTTT. Translation: CASSIGPYSNQPQHF. The complete variable domain, with remaining parts taken from reference TRBV5-1 and TRBJ1-5, reads KAGVTQTPRYLIKTRGQQVTLSCSPISGHRSVSWYQQTPGQGLQFLFEYFSETQRNKGNFPGRFSGRQFSNSRSEMNVSTLELGDSALYLCASSIGPYSNQPQHFGDGTRLSIL.